Listed below are T cell receptor beta chains from one sample, sequenced in a study of blood T cell repertoires in COVID-19. Method: immunoSEQ multiplex PCR; TCRdb's copy keeps in-frame clones and lacks some. Counted here are around 90,000 clones, around four fifths occurring once; the ten biggest clones make up approximately 12%. The sequencing sample was made of peripheral blood. These receptors came from a woman in her 70s with active or convalescent COVID-19. CDR3s include the opening cysteine and the closing phenylalanine or tryptophan. The order of the fields is J gene, D gene, CDR3 length, V gene, clone size, CDR3 protein, CDR3 DNA. A D gene is named only where the DNA matches it firmly. Clone size, where shown, is once, few, many, or a class for clones that have expanded.

TRBJ2-7 | TRBD1 | 15 | TRBV24-1 | once | CATSGAGTGGGEQYF | TGTGCCACCAGTGGTGCCGGGACAGGGGGAGGCGAGCAGTACTTC
TRBJ1-2 | - | 15 | TRBV6-2/TRBV6-3 | - | CASSYGAGANYGYTF | TGTGCCAGCAGTTACGGGGCAGGGGCTAACTATGGCTACACCTTC
TRBJ1-4 | TRBD1 | 16 | TRBV4-3 | - | CASSQDETGRGEKLFF | TGCGCCAGCAGCCAAGACGAGACAGGGAGAGGGGAAAAACTGTTTTTT
TRBJ1-4 | - | 12 | TRBV29-1 | - | CSAGAANEKLFF | TGCAGCGCTGGGGCGGCTAATGAAAAACTGTTTTTT
TRBJ2-1 | TRBD1 | 14 | TRBV5-1 | - | CASSLEQGVNEQFF | TGCGCCAGCAGCTTGGAACAGGGGGTTAATGAGCAGTTCTTC
TRBJ2-3 | TRBD2 | 16 | TRBV18 | - | CASSSGGSLPTDTQYF | TGTGCCAGCTCATCGGGGGGATCCTTACCCACAGATACGCAGTATTTT
TRBJ2-1 | - | 15 | TRBV11-2 | - | CASSSRQEAYNEQFF | TGTGCCAGCAGCTCGAGACAGGAGGCCTACAATGAGCAGTTCTTC
TRBJ1-3 | - | 12 | TRBV6-5 | - | CASNLSGNTIYF | TGTGCCAGCAACTTATCTGGAAACACCATATATTTT
TRBJ2-5 | - | 14 | TRBV7-2 | - | CASGGGPVWETQYF | TGTGCCAGCGGGGGCGGCCCGGTATGGGAGACCCAGTACTTC
TRBJ1-2 | TRBD1 | 16 | TRBV11-2 | - | CASSLLQGALGYGYTF | TGTGCCAGCAGCCTGCTACAGGGGGCCCTCGGCTATGGCTACACCTTC
TRBJ2-5 | TRBD1 | 14 | TRBV7-6 | - | CASSLGQIQETQYF | TGTGCCAGCAGCTTGGGACAGATACAAGAGACCCAGTACTTC
TRBJ1-1 | TRBD1 | 16 | TRBV5-1 | once | CASSPTGGPMNTEAFF | TGCGCCAGCAGCCCCACAGGGGGCCCCATGAACACTGAAGCTTTCTTT
TRBJ2-7 | - | 14 | TRBV3-1/TRBV3-2 | - | CASSQQEGEYEQYF | TGTGCCAGCAGCCAGCAAGAAGGGGAATACGAGCAGTACTTC
TRBJ2-5 | - | 15 | TRBV5-1 | - | CASSFDPGEQETQYF | TGCGCCAGCAGCTTTGACCCAGGGGAACAAGAGACCCAGTACTTC
TRBJ1-2 | - | 18 | TRBV5-1 | - | CASSHPSVTGSPNYGYTF | TGCGCCAGCTCGCATCCCTCAGTAACCGGGTCTCCTAACTATGGCTACACCTTC
TRBJ1-5 | TRBD1 | 13 | TRBV19 | - | CASKGGLGQPQHF | TGTGCCAGCAAAGGGGGCCTGGGACAGCCCCAGCATTTT
TRBJ1-2 | TRBD1 | 15 | TRBV15 | - | CATKFDRGLIYGYTF | TGTGCCACCAAGTTCGACAGGGGGCTTATCTATGGCTACACCTTC
TRBJ2-5 | TRBD1 | 14 | TRBV5-1 | - | CASSPQGAQETQYF | TGCGCCAGCAGCCCGCAGGGGGCCCAAGAGACCCAGTACTTC
TRBJ2-7 | TRBD1 | 17 | TRBV11-2 | once | CASSLDGGQTFSYEQYF | TGTGCCAGCAGCTTAGATGGGGGACAGACATTTTCCTACGAGCAGTACTTC
TRBJ1-1 | - | 13 | TRBV6-5 | - | CASSWTVNTEAFF | TGTGCCAGCAGCTGGACAGTTAACACTGAAGCTTTCTTT
TRBJ2-3 | TRBD1 | 15 | TRBV5-4 | - | CASSSGQGRTDTQYF | TGTGCCAGCAGCTCGGGACAGGGTCGCACAGATACGCAGTATTTT